This TCR beta chain was sequenced during a study of cytomegalovirus exposure and HLA in healthy donors (dated by TCRdb to about 2017). About the study as a whole: An earlier analysis of roughly 500 of the donors reported roughly 300 Gb of sequence data and around 100 million unique TCR beta sequences obtained from some 170 million T cells. An early release that covered about 600 HLA-typed donors contained approximately 300 gigabases of sequencing data and tens of millions of unique TCR sequences. The genetic ancestry cluster associated with self-reported Caucasian donors included 65% to 90% of the roughly 390 genotyped donors. The aim of the study was to test whether cataloging public T cell receptors could identify signatures of past pathogen exposure. The study profiled the T cell repertoires of more than 500 subjects by immunosequencing and related them to cytomegalovirus serostatus. A separate validation cohort of roughly 110 different subjects was used in addition to the 666-subject first cohort. To predict cytomegalovirus infection status, the study brought together high-throughput TCR immunosequencing, statistical association of individual TCRs with disease status, and machine learning. A later analysis re-examined previously published TCR beta repertoires from about 670 donors and added high-resolution HLA genotyping to investigate patterns of TCR occurrence. In the later analysis, no new phenotypic data were used to find candidate immune exposures; instead, reliance was placed on TCR beta sequences and their occurrence across donors. In an earlier analysis of 587 of the donors, high-throughput TCR beta sequencing was used to judge whether each TCR beta V gene segment behaved as functional or pseudogenic. Donor age, sex, ethnicity and CMV serostatus were compiled alongside the repertoire data. In a later genetic analysis, genome-wide SNP genotypes for about three fifths of the roughly 670 donors were used, and that subset was treated as a discovery cohort. All discovery cohort repertoires had been generated using a single sequencing platform. Class I and class II HLA loci were covered by the typing at four-digit resolution. The number of donors typed differed by locus, with roughly 629-640 for A, B, C, DRB1 and DQB1, more than 500 for DQA1, 600 to 610 for DPA1, and some 450 for DPB1. Five DR-DQ haplotypes were treated as single units for association and clustering because of strong linkage in the cohort. Among several hundred genotyped donors of the cohort, an average of approximately 220,000 unique TCR beta nucleotide sequences was sequenced per donor, of which about 18% were non-productive. The paper as a whole reports these results and caveats: Cytomegalovirus status was reported to be diagnosed by the classifier with high specificity and sensitivity in both the original and validation cohorts. Correlated functional status among segregating V segments might reflect linkage disequilibrium, but an unknown experimental factor could not be ruled out. The authors suggested that the approach could potentially be generalized to other disease states and immunological phenotypes. Most TCR sequences were seen in very few donors, while some public TCRs were found in many individuals. In an earlier analysis of about 540 of the donors, most TCR beta V segments were observed in productive rearrangements about 90% or about 30% of the time, broadly matching IMGT annotations. A later analysis found that HLA-associated TCR beta chains were more clonally expanded and had lower generation probabilities than equally common non-associated chains. Only TCR beta chains were sequenced in this cohort, and the absence of alpha or paired-chain data limited detectable features. Around 16 rarely observed V segments, including chromosome 9 orphons, were excluded from the earlier analysis of several hundred of the donors because counts were too low. In vitro tests confirmed that a few of the cytomegalovirus-associated TCR beta chains recognize cytomegalovirus antigens. Presence/absence analyses assumed roughly uniform sequencing depth across donors, an assumption that may not hold. Because HLA typing was unavailable for some donors at each locus, only the typed subset was used in association tests. According to a later analysis, most CMV-associated TCR beta chains appeared to be HLA-restricted, and the HLA associations seemed to be driven largely by CMV exposure. Some IMGT-functional V segments, including TRBV6-2 and TRBV6-3, could not be told apart with the 87-base-pair reads, so those segments were excluded. The study gave a list of over 150 TCR beta chains associated with cytomegalovirus. When HLA alleles, especially DR and DQ, strongly co-occurred, TCR associations were difficult to assign to individual alleles. CMV serostatus was the only immune exposure information available for the cohort. Specific HLA alleles were associated with 16,951 TCR beta sequences at a false discovery rate of 0.05 in a later analysis. A group of highly shared sequence variants was considered likely to be a technical artifact of the sequencing pipeline. In a later genetic analysis, a missense DCLRE1C variant was associated with V-gene and J-gene trimming of TCR beta chains, and the association was replicated in an independent cohort. In a later genetic analysis, fewer N-insertions in productive TCRs were reported among donors in an Asian-associated ancestry cluster than the 666-donor mean. A further reported finding was that TCR beta sequences accurately predicted the HLA-A and HLA-B alleles for most subjects in the first cohort. According to a later analysis, TCR association rates differed among HLA loci, with DRB1 alleles showing the most associated TCRs and HLA-C alleles showing the fewest. In a later analysis, several top co-occurrence clusters were reported to appear linked to parvovirus B19, influenza, CMV and Epstein-Barr virus.

In total, over 600 healthy bone marrow donors made up the cohort. At the time of sampling, every cohort member was nominally healthy, though immune exposures that went unrecorded were likely present. CMV serostatus was recorded as positive for about 310 and negative for about half of the 666 cohort members, whereas no CMV serostatus was recorded for the donor in question. Each donor provided a peripheral blood sample, and peripheral blood mononuclear cells were used for TCR beta sequencing. Genomic DNA extraction from the blood cell samples was performed with the Qiagen DNeasy Blood Extraction Kit. The library came from the immunoSEQ multiplex PCR assay. A mixture of 60 forward primers for TCR Vbeta segments and 13 reverse primers for TCR Jbeta segments was used in the multiplex PCR. The CDR3 region of rearranged TCR beta genes was amplified from genomic DNA by a multiplex PCR assay. The amplified TCR beta libraries were sequenced on the Illumina HiSeq System as 87-base-pair reads. As for how the authors treated the data: A later analysis counted about 80 million unique TCR beta chains across the 666 repertoires, and 9.5 million to 11 million of these chains were shared by at least two donors. A nearest-neighbor algorithm error-corrected the raw reads and collapsed the reads into unique sequences, merging closely related sequences to remove PCR and sequencing errors. CDR3 sequences were aligned to IMGT reference sequences to assign V, D and J gene segments. Each retained sequence needed at least a six-nucleotide match to both a V gene segment and a J gene segment. A rearrangement counted as productive if the CDR3 had no stop codons and remained in frame with V and J, and every other rearrangement counted as non-productive. CDR3 was defined according to IMGT convention as the region running from the second conserved V-encoded cysteine to the conserved J-encoded phenylalanine. In an earlier analysis of more than 550 of the donors, sequences lacking an unambiguous match to a single V gene segment were excluded. In an earlier analysis of several hundred of the donors, V segments were called functional above 56.7% productive rearrangements and were called segregating when the between-donor standard deviation exceeded 5%. A statistical classification framework was built for diagnosing cytomegalovirus status from the catalog of TCR beta chain sequences. V and J gene assignment, in a later analysis, came from comparing TCR nucleotide sequences with IMGT/GENE-DB human TR gene sequences. A later analysis assigned CDR3 sequences and most-parsimonious VDJ recombination scenarios with the TCRdist pipeline. A later analysis defined each TCR beta chain by its CDR3 amino acid sequence plus V-gene family, and excluded reads lacking a unique V-gene family. A later analysis removed 500 to 650 highly shared, low-generation-probability nucleotide sequences to deal with suspected cross-contamination and a sequencing artifact. For each public chain, a later analysis derived a clonal expansion index from normalized ranks of inferred template counts within each repertoire. Generation probabilities in a later analysis came from a VDJ recombination model fitted to out-of-frame rearrangements, and those results were checked against IGoR. In a later analysis, hypergeometric tests were used to score TCR-TCR, TCR-HLA and TCR-CMV co-occurrence, with a repertoire-size bias correction applied to TCR pairs. False discovery rates were estimated in a later analysis by permuting HLA or CMV assignments 20 times. A later analysis grouped co-occurring TCRs with DBSCAN, adding TCRdist sequence similarity when clustering within HLA-allele-positive subsets. Co-occurrence clustering excluded repertoires with fewer than 30,000 or more than 120,000 public chains, plus five with anomalous nucleotide sharing. In its TCRdb copy, this immuneACCESS table keeps in-frame sequences only and misses some clones. Where compared with another copy, unresolved V genes explain less than half of these, and the others have no known cause. D and trimming come from the DNA, and the V and J calls and clone size come from that table. The sample table lists roughly 43,000 clones, around 65% of them with a count of one. The ten largest clones add up to approximately 9.3% of the sample.

This clone showed up just a few times. Its antigen remains unidentified. Base quality data are lacking; no much larger clone is found one base away. As encoded in the germline V gene (reference sequence), CDR1 is LNHNV while CDR2 is YYDKDF. At the junction V is shortened by 1 base and J by 0 bases, with 15 bases in between. The CDR3 has 18 amino acids, counting the end cysteine and phenylalanine. The sequence is cut down to CDR3 DNA, 54 bases in frame from base 1. This clonotype originated in a human donor in good health. The sequenced sample consisted of PBMCs. The V and J genes are TRBV15 and TRBJ1-4; confidence is insufficient to name the D gene. Here the CDR3 is given as CATSRGRGSAATNEKLFF. DNA sequence: TGTGCCACCAGCAGAGGTAGAGGATCCGCCGCAACTAATGAAAAACTGTTTTTT.